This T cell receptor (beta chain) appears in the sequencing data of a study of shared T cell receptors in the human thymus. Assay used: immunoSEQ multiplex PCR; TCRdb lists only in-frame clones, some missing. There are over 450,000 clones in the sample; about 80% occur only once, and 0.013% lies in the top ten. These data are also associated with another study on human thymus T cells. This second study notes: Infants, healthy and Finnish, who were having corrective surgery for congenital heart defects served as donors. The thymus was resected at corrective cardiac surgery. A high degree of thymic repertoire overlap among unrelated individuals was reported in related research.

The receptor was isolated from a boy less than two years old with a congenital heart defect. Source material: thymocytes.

The CDR3 loop reads CASRRTSGRSYEQYF. The CDR3 DNA sequence: TGTGCCAGCAGACGGACTAGCGGGAGGTCCTACGAGCAGTACTTC. The chain links TRBV7-8 to TRBJ2-7, with 14 bases aligning to TRBD2. Germline assignment: CDR1 SGHVS and CDR2 FQNEAQ. The ends lost 6 bases at V and 1 base at J; junction bases unmatched: 2. The CDR3 consists of 15 residues.